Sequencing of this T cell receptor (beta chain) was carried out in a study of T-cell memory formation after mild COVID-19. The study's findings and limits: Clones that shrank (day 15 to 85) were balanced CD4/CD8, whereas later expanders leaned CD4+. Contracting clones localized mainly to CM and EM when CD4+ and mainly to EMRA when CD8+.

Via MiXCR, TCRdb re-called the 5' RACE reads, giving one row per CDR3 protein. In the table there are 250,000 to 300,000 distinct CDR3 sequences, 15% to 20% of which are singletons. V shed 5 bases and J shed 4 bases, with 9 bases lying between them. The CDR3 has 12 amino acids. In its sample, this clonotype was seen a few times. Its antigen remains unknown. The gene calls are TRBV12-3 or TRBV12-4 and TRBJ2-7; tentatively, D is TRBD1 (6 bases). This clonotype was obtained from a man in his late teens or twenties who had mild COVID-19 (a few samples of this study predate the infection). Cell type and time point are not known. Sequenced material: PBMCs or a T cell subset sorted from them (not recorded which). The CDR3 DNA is TGTGCCAGCAGTCGGGGACATTACGAGCAGTACTTC. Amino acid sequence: CASSRGHYEQYF.